This T cell receptor (beta chain) appears in the sequencing data of a study of T cells and Merkel cell carcinoma outcomes. Here immunoSEQ multiplex PCR was the method, and the copy in TCRdb shows in-frame clones only, minus some. The sample includes 5,500 to 7,500 clones, about 90% seen only once; the top ten take around 2.8%. Germline V gene sequence: CDR1 SQVTM, CDR2 ANQGSEA. The CDR3 extends over 14 amino acids. Trimming shortened V by 4 bases and J by 6 bases, and 18 bases separated the two germline ends. A remark on this clone: Its antigen is unidentified.

The study's findings and limits: Repertoire plus T-cell density reportedly predicted Merkel cell carcinoma outcomes.

The TCR was taken from a human donor with Merkel cell carcinoma. The chain couples TRBV29-1 to TRBJ1-2; a possible D gene is TRBD1 (5 bases). Material for sequencing was tumor tissue from Merkel cell carcinoma. The DNA of the CDR3 is TGCAGCGTTGGGGACGGGCGGGGGTCCAATGGCTACACCTTC. Translated, it gives CSVGDGRGSNGYTF.